The 17 T cell receptor beta chains presented below share a single source sample, sequenced in a study of T cell responses to AZD1222 COVID-19 vaccine. Assay: immunoSEQ multiplex PCR; the TCRdb copy retains only in-frame clones and omits some. The repertoire holds roughly 120,000 clones, with about 90% as singletons. Sequencing used peripheral blood, obtained 28 days after the second AZD1222 dose. The receptor source for this set is an adult who received the AZD1222 COVID-19 vaccine.

The J gene is TRBJ1-5, the V gene TRBV9; D is uncertain. The germline V gene encodes CDR1 SGDLS and CDR2 YYNGEE. This CDR3 comprises 13 residues. V lost 1 base and J lost 1, with 3 bases in between. CDR3 sequence: CASSVLSNQPQHF. The CDR3 DNA sequence: TGTGCCAGCAGCGTACTGAGCAATCAGCCCCAGCATTTT.

The J gene is TRBJ2-2, the V gene TRBV5-1; no clear D gene. This CDR3 region has 13 residues. Germline CDR1 and CDR2: SGHRS and YFSETQ. The germline V and J ends were trimmed by 6 bases and 4 bases, with 10 bases remaining between them. CDR3 loop: CASTVKVTGELFF. The CDR3 DNA sequence: TGCGCCAGCACAGTTAAAGTCACCGGGGAGCTGTTTTTT.

The V and J genes are TRBV4-2 and TRBJ1-4, with D tentatively TRBD1 (5 bases). V lost 5 bases to trimming and J lost 3 bases, with 16 bases between them. The germline gives CDR1 LGHNA, CDR2 YNFKEQ. This CDR3 spans 16 amino acids. In DNA, the CDR3 is TGTGCCAGCAGCGTGGGACTTCGGGCACCTAATGAAAAACTGTTTTTT. Translating it yields CASSVGLRAPNEKLFF.

This clone was recorded a few times. The J gene is TRBJ2-7, the V gene TRBV5-6; TRBD1 matches at 9 bases. In germline, CDR1 is SGHDT, CDR2 YYEEEE. The CDR3 covers 15 residues. The V segment lost 4 bases and the J segment 1 base; nucleotides outside the gene matches: 6. CDR3 bases: TGTGCCAGCAGCCATGGGGACAGGGCTTCCTACGAGCAGTACTTC. As protein: CASSHGDRASYEQYF.

This clone appeared once. This chain joins TRBV19 and TRBJ2-3; 8 bases fit TRBD1. The CDR3 sequence is 15 residues long. Trimming took 3 bases from V and 1 from J; bases not matched to a gene: 3. Looked up from germline, CDR1 is LNHDA and CDR2 is SQIVND (reference sequence). The CDR3 region is CASSILQGGTDTQYF. CDR3 coding DNA: TGTGCCAGTAGTATCCTACAGGGGGGCACAGATACGCAGTATTTT. Full variable domain (rest looked up from reference TRBV19 and TRBJ2-3): DGGITQSPKYLFRKEGQNVTLSCEQNLNHDAMYWYRQDPGQGLRLIYYSQIVNDFQKGDIAEGYSVSREKKESFPLTVTSAQKNPTAFYLCASSILQGGTDTQYFGPGTRLTVL.

The chain uses TRBV18 and TRBJ1-1; no reliable D call. This CDR3 spans 14 amino acids. CDR1 KGHSH and CDR2 LQKENI come from the germline V gene. V dropped 3 bases and J dropped 3 bases, with 11 bases sitting between them. The CDR3 bases are TGTGCCAGCTCACCTCGGGCCAAGGACACTGAAGCTTTCTTT. Residues: CASSPRAKDTEAFF.

The genes are TRBV2 and TRBJ1-4, with D perhaps TRBD1 (6 bases). V gave up 7 bases and J gave up 5 bases, with 26 bases separating them. From germline, CDR1 is SNHLY and CDR2 FYNNEI. The CDR3 spans 18 residues. In DNA, the CDR3 is TGTGCCAGCAAGGGGGGGATGTCGATAGAATGGAGGAATGAAAAACTGTTTTTT. It encodes CASKGGMSIEWRNEKLFF.

In its sample, this clone was seen once. The V and J genes are TRBV19 and TRBJ1-1; a weak D match, TRBD1 (6 bases). This CDR3 comprises 15 residues. V was pared by 2 bases and J by 6 bases, with 16 bases between. CDR1 is LNHDA, CDR2 SQIVND, per germline (reference sequence). The CDR3 coding sequence is TGTGCCAGTAGTATAAGGGATGGACAGCGGGCTGAAGCTTTCTTT. This translates into CASSIRDGQRAEAFF.

This rearrangement joins TRBV28 to TRBJ1-4, with TRBD1 identical over 10 bases. Per the germline V gene, CDR1 is MDHEN and CDR2 is SYDVKM. The CDR3 is 15 amino acids. Germline trimming cut 5 bases from V and 6 bases from J; bases unmatched to any gene: 6. Here the CDR3 reads CASSSGQGDYEKLFF. Written as DNA, the CDR3 is TGTGCCAGCAGTAGCGGACAGGGGGACTATGAAAAACTGTTTTTT.

V usage is TRBV7-8 and J usage is TRBJ2-7; 7 nucleotides line up with TRBD1. Trimming removed 5 bases from V and 3 bases from J; junction bases left unmatched: 4. This CDR3 contains 13 residues. Germline V gives CDR1 SGHVS, CDR2 FQNEAQ. The CDR3 spells CASSRDSYYEQYF. In DNA form, the CDR3 reads TGTGCCAGCAGCCGGGACAGCTACTACGAGCAGTACTTC.

The chain links TRBV3-1 (or the pseudogene TRBV3-2) to TRBJ1-6, with D possibly being TRBD1 (6 bases). Germline V CDR1 and CDR2: LGHDT, YNNKEL (reference sequence). This CDR3 has 15 residues. V dropped 1 base and J dropped 7 bases, with 11 bases sitting between them. The CDR3 sequence is CASSQVVQGNSPLHF. The CDR3, as DNA: TGTGCCAGCAGCCAAGTCGTCCAGGGGAATTCACCCCTCCACTTT.

The chain combines TRBV5-1 with TRBJ2-7; D might be TRBD1 (5 bases). Germline V CDR1 and CDR2: SGHRS, YFSETQ. The length of the CDR3 is 15 residues. Trimming removed 1 base from V and 2 bases from J, with 13 bases in between. CDR3 coding DNA: TGCGCCAGCAGCTTGAGGTCTTTAGGGGCCTACGAGCAGTACTTC. It specifies CASSLRSLGAYEQYF.

The chain recombines TRBV6-6 with TRBJ1-2; D unresolved. V lost 3 bases and J lost 4, with 6 bases in between. Germline V CDR1 and CDR2: MNHNY, SVGAGI (reference sequence). The CDR3 has 12 amino acids. The CDR3 DNA sequence: TGTGCCAGCAGTTATTCGGTCTATGGCTACACCTTC. Translating gives CASSYSVYGYTF.

This rearrangement joins TRBV5-6 to TRBJ1-2; D is possibly TRBD1 (5 bases). CDR3 length: 14 amino acids. V lost 3 bases, J lost 4 bases, and 13 bases lay in between. Germline V gives CDR1 SGHDT, CDR2 YYEEEE. The CDR3 nucleotides read TGTGCCAGCAGCTCTCGGGGGAGGTCCTATGGCTACACCTTC. It yields the protein CASSSRGRSYGYTF.

The CDR3 spells CASSSTSDQPQHF. CDR3 nucleotide sequence: TGTGCCAGCAGTTCCACTTCAGATCAGCCCCAGCATTTT. The chain combines TRBV28 with TRBJ1-5; D remains unclear. This CDR3 is 13 amino acids long. The V end lost 4 bases, the J end lost 5 bases, and 9 bases lay between the germline ends. Germline CDR1 is MDHEN and CDR2 is SYDVKM.

V usage is TRBV7-8 and J usage is TRBJ2-3; 12 nucleotides align to TRBD2. Germline CDR1 is SGHVS and CDR2 is FQNEAQ. Trimming removed 5 bases from V and 0 bases from J; junction bases left unmatched: 9. CDR3 length: 18 amino acids. DNA for the CDR3: TGTGCCAGCAGCCAAGGACTAGCGGGGAGTAGAAGCACAGATACGCAGTATTTT. It is translated as CASSQGLAGSRSTDTQYF. Based on the CDR3 plus reference TRBV7-8 and TRBJ2-3, the full variable domain is GAGVSQSPRYKVAKRGQDVALRCDPISGHVSLFWYQQALGQGPEFLTYFQNEAQLDKSGLPSDRFFAERPEGSVSTLKIQRTQQEDSAVYLCASSQGLAGSRSTDTQYFGPGTRLTVL.

The chain has TRBV6-4 and TRBJ1-2; perhaps TRBD1 as D (6 bases). Germline loops: CDR1 MRHNA, CDR2 SNTAGT. Trimming took off 0 bases at V and 8 bases at J, with 25 bases between the two ends. The CDR3 spans 18 residues. The DNA for the CDR3 is TGTGCCAGCAGTGACTCGATGTTGGGTACAGGGAGCTTTGGCGGCTACACCTTC. Its translation is CASSDSMLGTGSFGGYTF.